A selection of T cell receptor beta chains follows, all from one sample in a study of T cell responses to AZD1222 COVID-19 vaccine. Data came from immunoSEQ multiplex PCR; TCRdb stores just in-frame clones and leaves some out. The sample yields about 150,000 clones, about 85% seen once. Sample: peripheral blood, taken on day 0 of AZD1222 vaccination. These receptors originate from an adult in good health. Both conserved end residues are part of each CDR3. The D gene is left open where the match is weak. Clone size appears in some rows only: once, few, many, or a class for an expanded clone.

D: -; J: TRBJ1-1; V: TRBV5-1; size: -; DNA: TGCGCCAGCAGCTTGACAGGGCAAGCAAGTGAAGCTTTCTTT; CDR3: CASSLTGQASEAFF
D: -; J: TRBJ2-6; V: TRBV9; size: -; DNA: TGTGCCAGCAGTGCAGTGTCTGGAGCCAACGTCCTGACTTTC; CDR3: CASSAVSGANVLTF
D: -; J: TRBJ1-2; V: TRBV19; size: few; DNA: TGTGCCAGTAGTATAGACAGGAACTATGGCTACACCTTC; CDR3: CASSIDRNYGYTF
D: TRBD2; J: TRBJ2-7; V: TRBV28; size: -; DNA: TGTGCCAGCAGTTCTCCAAGCGGGAGCGGTCGCGAGCAGTACTTC; CDR3: CASSSPSGSGREQYF
D: TRBD1; J: TRBJ1-1; V: TRBV18; size: once; DNA: TGTGCCAGCTCAGCTCAACAGGGGGACACTGAAGCTTTCTTT; CDR3: CASSAQQGDTEAFF
D: -; J: TRBJ1-1; V: TRBV30; size: once; DNA: TGTGCCTGGAGTCTGGACACTGAAGCTTTCTTT; CDR3: CAWSLDTEAFF
D: -; J: TRBJ2-2; V: TRBV6-5; size: -; DNA: TGTGCCAGCAGTTACAAATGGGCCGGGGAGCTGTTTTTT; CDR3: CASSYKWAGELFF
D: TRBD2; J: TRBJ2-1; V: TRBV9; size: -; DNA: TGTGCCAGCAGCGTAGCCCGGACTAGCGGGAGTAGATCCTACAATGAGCAGTTCTTC; CDR3: CASSVARTSGSRSYNEQFF
D: TRBD1; J: TRBJ1-2; V: TRBV5-6; size: -; DNA: TGTGCCAGCAGCGTTGGGGGAAGGGGGCGCCCCTATGGCTACACCTTC; CDR3: CASSVGGRGRPYGYTF
D: TRBD2; J: TRBJ2-1; V: TRBV6-2/TRBV6-3; size: few; DNA: TGTGCCAGCAGTGACCCCTTCAGAGCGGGAGGGAACTACAATGAGCAGTTCTTC; CDR3: CASSDPFRAGGNYNEQFF
D: -; J: TRBJ2-4; V: TRBV28; size: -; DNA: TGTGCCAGCAGCCCGGCGGCGGGGAACATTCAGTACTTC; CDR3: CASSPAAGNIQYF
D: -; J: TRBJ1-5; V: TRBV19; size: -; DNA: TGTGCCAGTAGGGGCCAGACAGTTTATCAGCCCCAGCATTTT; CDR3: CASRGQTVYQPQHF
D: TRBD2; J: TRBJ2-7; V: TRBV3-1/TRBV3-2; size: -; DNA: TGTGCCAGCAGCCAACCGACTAGCGGGACCTCCTACGAGCAGTACTTC; CDR3: CASSQPTSGTSYEQYF
D: TRBD1; J: TRBJ1-3; V: TRBV19; size: -; DNA: TGTGCCAGTAGGGGGACAGGAAAGGCTGGAAACACCATATATTTT; CDR3: CASRGTGKAGNTIYF
D: -; J: TRBJ2-7; V: TRBV5-1; size: -; DNA: TGCGCCAGCAGCTTGGGGGCCCATGTCGACGAGCAGTACTTC; CDR3: CASSLGAHVDEQYF
D: TRBD1; J: TRBJ1-2; V: TRBV19; size: -; DNA: TGTGCCAGTAGCCCCGACAGGGACTATGGCTACACCTTC; CDR3: CASSPDRDYGYTF
D: TRBD1; J: TRBJ2-2; V: TRBV9; size: -; DNA: TGTGCCAGCAGCCCTCGGACAGGGAACGGGGAGCTGTTTTTT; CDR3: CASSPRTGNGELFF
D: -; J: TRBJ2-5; V: TRBV11-2; size: once; DNA: TGTGCCAGCAGCTTAGGGGCTAGCGATGATGAGACCCAGTACTTC; CDR3: CASSLGASDDETQYF
D: -; J: TRBJ1-4; V: TRBV6-8; size: -; DNA: TGTGCCAGCGCCTTATCCTTGCGGGGACTATCACCTGAAAAACTGTTTTTT; CDR3: CASALSLRGLSPEKLFF
D: -; J: TRBJ1-3; V: TRBV6-5; size: -; DNA: TGTGCCAGCAGTCTTCGGGGGGGTCCTGGAAACACCATATATTTT; CDR3: CASSLRGGPGNTIYF